This T cell receptor (beta chain) was sequenced during a study of cytomegalovirus exposure and HLA in healthy donors (dated 2017 in TCRdb). Looking at the study overall: According to an earlier analysis of 550 to 700 of the donors, 150 million to 200 million T cells yielded roughly 110 million unique TCR beta sequences and about 300 Gb of sequence data. Approximately 300 gigabases of sequencing data and 70 million to 85 million unique TCR sequences were included in an early release covering about 700 HLA-typed donors. Of the roughly 420 genotyped donors, 80% to 90% were placed in the genetic ancestry cluster associated with self-reported Caucasian donors. The study aimed to test whether cataloging public T cell receptors could reveal signatures of past pathogen exposure. The T cell repertoires of around 730 subjects were profiled by immunosequencing and related to cytomegalovirus serostatus. In addition to the first cohort of about 650 subjects, a separate validation cohort of around 110 different subjects was used. To predict cytomegalovirus infection status, the study combined high-throughput TCR immunosequencing, statistical association of individual TCRs with disease status, and machine learning. A later analysis re-analyzed previously published TCR beta repertoires from hundreds of donors and added high-resolution HLA genotyping to study TCR occurrence patterns. The later analysis used no new phenotypic data to find candidate immune exposures, relying instead on TCR beta sequences and their occurrence across donors. An earlier analysis of 500 to 650 of the donors applied high-throughput TCR beta sequencing to assess whether each TCR beta V gene segment acted as functional or pseudogenic. Donor age, sex, ethnicity and CMV serostatus were collected together with the repertoire data. A later genetic analysis used genome-wide SNP genotypes for about three fifths of the roughly 700 donors, treating that subset as a discovery cohort. Every discovery cohort repertoire had been produced on one sequencing platform. Both class I and class II loci were covered by HLA typing, at four-digit resolution. The number of typed donors differed by locus: about 620-640 for A, B, C, DRB1 and DQB1; 500 to 550 for DQA1; 606 for DPA1; and 400 to 480 for DPB1. Because of strong linkage in the cohort, roughly five DR-DQ haplotypes were treated as single units for association and clustering. On average, 235,054 unique TCR beta nucleotide sequences were sequenced per donor among about 400 genotyped donors of the cohort, with roughly 19% of those sequences being non-productive. The full study reports these points: The study listed 150 to 200 TCR beta chains as associated with cytomegalovirus. The earlier analysis of approximately 540 of the donors excluded around 17 rarely observed V segments, including chromosome 9 orphons, because counts were too low. V-gene and J-gene trimming of TCR beta chains was associated with a missense DCLRE1C variant in a later genetic analysis, and the association was replicated in an independent cohort. Only TCR beta chains were sequenced in this cohort, and the absence of alpha or paired-chain data limited detectable features. In a later analysis, HLA-associated TCR beta chains showed more clonal expansion and lower generation probabilities than non-associated chains that were equally common. In an earlier analysis of about 600 of the donors, most TCR beta V segments appeared in productive rearrangements about 90% or about 30% of the time, broadly matching IMGT annotations. Because the 87-base-pair reads could not distinguish some IMGT-functional V segments, including TRBV6-2 and TRBV6-3, those segments were excluded. A further reported finding was that TCR beta sequences accurately predicted the HLA-A and HLA-B alleles for most subjects in the first cohort. The authors suggested that the approach could potentially be generalized to other disease states and immunological phenotypes. Because some donors lacked HLA typing at each locus, the association tests relied only on the typed subset. When HLA alleles, especially DR and DQ, strongly co-occurred, attributing TCR associations to individual alleles was difficult. Correlated functional status among segregating V segments might reflect linkage disequilibrium, but an unknown experimental factor could not be ruled out. For the cohort, immune exposure information was limited to CMV serostatus. Sequencing depth was assumed to be roughly uniform across donors in the presence/absence analyses, though that assumption may not hold. According to a later analysis, TCR association rates differed among HLA loci, with DRB1 alleles showing the most associated TCRs and HLA-C alleles showing the fewest. According to a later analysis, most CMV-associated TCR beta chains appeared to be HLA-restricted, and the HLA associations seemed to be driven largely by CMV exposure. The classifier was reported to diagnose cytomegalovirus status with high specificity and sensitivity in both the original cohort and the validation cohort. In a later analysis, 15,000 to 20,000 TCR beta sequences were associated with specific HLA alleles at a false discovery rate of 0.05. Most TCR sequences were observed very rarely across donors, whereas some public TCRs were present in many individuals. In a later genetic analysis, fewer N-insertions in productive TCRs were reported among donors in an Asian-associated ancestry cluster than the roughly 710-donor mean. A later analysis reported that several top co-occurrence clusters appeared linked to parvovirus B19, influenza, CMV and Epstein-Barr virus. In vitro tests confirmed that a few of the cytomegalovirus-associated TCR beta chains recognize cytomegalovirus antigens. A group of highly shared sequence variants was considered likely to be a technical artifact of the sequencing pipeline.

The cohort comprised 666 healthy bone marrow donors. All cohort members were sampled while nominally healthy, although unrecorded immune exposures were likely present. The donor was CMV seropositive and belonged to the group of around 300 seropositive cohort members. A peripheral blood sample was provided by each donor, and peripheral blood mononuclear cells were used for TCR beta sequencing. The Qiagen DNeasy Blood Extraction Kit was used to extract genomic DNA from the blood cell samples. As to this clone: No cognate antigen has been identified for it. Base qualities are not provided; no much larger clone lies one nucleotide away.

Library prep was done by the immunoSEQ multiplex PCR assay. A mixture of 60 forward primers for TCR Vbeta segments and 13 reverse primers for TCR Jbeta segments was used in the multiplex PCR. Amplification of the CDR3 region of rearranged TCR beta genes was performed with a multiplex PCR assay on genomic DNA. On the Illumina HiSeq System, the amplified TCR beta libraries were sequenced as 87-base-pair reads. Per the original workflow: A later analysis tallied roughly 78 million unique TCR beta chains across the 550 to 850 repertoires, and around 12 million of those chains were shared by two or more donors. Raw reads were error-corrected and collapsed into unique sequences with a nearest-neighbor algorithm that merged closely related sequences to remove PCR and sequencing errors. To assign V, D and J gene segments, CDR3 sequences were aligned to IMGT reference sequences. For a sequence to be retained, a match of at least six nucleotides to both a V gene segment and a J gene segment was required. A rearrangement was called productive if the CDR3 had no stop codons and remained in frame with V and J, and every other rearrangement was called non-productive. Following IMGT convention, CDR3 was defined as the stretch from the second conserved V-encoded cysteine up to the conserved J-encoded phenylalanine. The earlier analysis of about 590 of the donors excluded sequences that lacked an unambiguous match to a single V gene segment. In an earlier analysis of 587 of the donors, V segments were called functional above 56.7% productive rearrangements and were called segregating when the between-donor standard deviation exceeded 5%. A statistical classification framework was developed to diagnose cytomegalovirus status using the catalog of TCR beta chain sequences. In a later analysis, V and J genes were assigned by comparing TCR nucleotide sequences against IMGT/GENE-DB human TR gene sequences. In a later analysis, CDR3 sequences and most-parsimonious VDJ recombination scenarios were assigned using the TCRdist pipeline. In a later analysis, each TCR beta chain was defined by its CDR3 amino acid sequence together with its V-gene family, and reads lacking a unique V-gene family were excluded. In a later analysis, some 600 highly shared, low-generation-probability nucleotide sequences were removed to address suspected cross-contamination and a sequencing artifact. For each public chain, a later analysis derived a clonal expansion index from normalized ranks of inferred template counts within each repertoire. A later analysis computed generation probabilities with a VDJ recombination model fitted to out-of-frame rearrangements, and checked the results against IGoR. In a later analysis, TCR-TCR, TCR-HLA and TCR-CMV co-occurrence was scored with hypergeometric tests, and a repertoire-size bias correction was applied to TCR pairs. False discovery rates were estimated in a later analysis by permuting HLA or CMV assignments 20 times. In a later analysis, co-occurring TCRs were grouped with DBSCAN, and TCRdist sequence similarity was added when clustering was performed within HLA-allele-positive subsets. For co-occurrence clustering, repertoires with fewer than 30,000 or more than 120,000 public chains were excluded, along with roughly 5 repertoires with anomalous nucleotide sharing. TCRdb limited this immuneACCESS table to in-frame rearrangements with V and J called. A share of clones is missing; checked studies link under half to unresolved V genes, and the rest is unexplained. That table supplies the V and J calls and clone size; D and trimming were determined from the DNA. The sample records fewer than 200,000 clones, approximately 77% of which are singletons. Roughly 3.6% of the sample rests with the top ten.

Trimming removed 6 bases from V and 2 bases from J, leaving 8 bases between the germline ends. Reading the germline V gene gives CDR1 SGHVS and CDR2 FNYEAQ. From the cysteine through the phenylalanine, the CDR3 covers 12 amino acids. This entry keeps only the CDR3 DNA: 36 bases, framed from base 1. This chain joins TRBV7-6 to TRBJ2-7; the D gene is possibly TRBD2, with 5 bases matching. The sequenced sample consisted of PBMCs. This receptor was identified in a man aged 30 to 39 in good health and CMV-seropositive. This receptor carries the CDR3 CASSPGTYEQYF. The DNA reads TGTGCCAGCAGTCCGGGGACCTACGAGCAGTACTTC.